The T cell receptor beta chain described here comes from a study of shared clonotypes between healthy human individuals. Study-wide findings and caveats: Sequencing depth was predicted to influence how clonotypes are shared among donors. It was the non-shared clonotypes that had lower generation probabilities than clonotypes shared by all four donors.

Here immunoSEQ multiplex PCR was the method, and the copy in TCRdb shows in-frame clones only, minus some. This sample has a few million clones, with just under 95% found just once. With regard to this clone: What it binds is unknown.

The clonotype originates from a man between 18 and 35 years old in good health. Some clones in this sample may be carry-over from other donors' samples. The sequencing sample was made of naive CD4+ T cells from PBMCs. Subset indicated: CD45RA+ positively selected.

The CDR3 region is CASSLDTSNEQYF. Written as DNA, the CDR3 is TGTGCCAGCAGCTTAGATACGTCGAACGAGCAGTACTTC. V is TRBV7-2 and J is TRBJ2-7, with D uncertain. Trimming took off 1 base at V and 5 bases at J, with 9 bases between the two ends. The V gene's germline CDR1 is SGHTA and CDR2 FQGNSA. This CDR3 contains 13 residues.